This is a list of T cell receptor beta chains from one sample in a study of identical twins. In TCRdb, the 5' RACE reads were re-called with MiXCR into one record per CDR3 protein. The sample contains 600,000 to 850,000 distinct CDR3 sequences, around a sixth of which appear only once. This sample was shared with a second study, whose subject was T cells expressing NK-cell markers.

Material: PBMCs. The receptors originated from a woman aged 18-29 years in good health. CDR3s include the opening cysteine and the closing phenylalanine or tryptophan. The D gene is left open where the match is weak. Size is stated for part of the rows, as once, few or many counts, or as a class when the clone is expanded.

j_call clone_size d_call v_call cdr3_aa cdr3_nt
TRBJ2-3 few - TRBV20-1 CSARGDLGGRDTQYF TGCAGTGCTAGAGGGGATCTTGGGGGGCGGGATACGCAGTATTTT
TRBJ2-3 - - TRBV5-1 CASSLRTVVDTQYF TGCGCCAGCAGCTTGCGAACGGTTGTAGATACGCAGTATTTT
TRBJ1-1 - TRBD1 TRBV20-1 CSATQGGTEAFF TGCAGTGCCACTCAGGGGGGAACTGAAGCTTTCTTT
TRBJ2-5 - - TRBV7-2 CASSLAGQGKNRETQYF TGTGCCAGCAGCTTAGCCGGCCAGGGGAAGAATAGAGAGACCCAGTACTTC
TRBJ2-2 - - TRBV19 CASVRHTGTSNTGELFF TGTGCCAGCGTCCGCCATACCGGGACATCGAACACCGGGGAGCTGTTTTTT
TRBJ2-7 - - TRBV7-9 CASSPPGRTQSSYEQYF TGTGCCAGCAGCCCCCCGGGACGGACTCAAAGCTCCTACGAGCAGTACTTC
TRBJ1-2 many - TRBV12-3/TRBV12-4 CASSRNYGYTF TGTGCCAGCAGTCGCAACTATGGCTACACCTTC
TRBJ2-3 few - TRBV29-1 CSVEEGTRAPDTQYF TGCAGCGTTGAAGAGGGTACCAGGGCGCCAGATACGCAGTATTTT
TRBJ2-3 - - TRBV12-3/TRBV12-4 CASRGPNLDTQYF TGTGCCAGCAGGGGGCCCAATTTAGATACGCAGTATTTT
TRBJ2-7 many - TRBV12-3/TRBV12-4 CASSPTGTEQYF TGTGCCAGCAGTCCAACAGGGACCGAGCAGTACTTC
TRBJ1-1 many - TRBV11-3 CASSFAGMTEAFF TGTGCCAGCAGTTTCGCGGGGATGACTGAAGCTTTCTTT
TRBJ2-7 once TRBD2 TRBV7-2 CASSWTSWREQYF TGTGCCAGCAGCTGGACTAGTTGGAGGGAGCAGTACTTC
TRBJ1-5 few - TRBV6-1 CASSQLQGSQPQHF TGTGCCAGCAGCCAATTACAGGGAAGTCAGCCCCAGCATTTT
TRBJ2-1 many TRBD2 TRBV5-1 CASSLDRTSLNEQFF TGCGCCAGCAGCTTGGATCGGACTAGCTTAAATGAGCAGTTCTTC
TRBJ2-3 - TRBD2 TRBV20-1 CSAHPIGRGGSDTQYF TGCAGTGCTCACCCGATCGGGCGGGGGGGATCAGATACGCAGTATTTT
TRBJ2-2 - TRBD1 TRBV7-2 CASSSGQGRTGELFF TGTGCCAGCAGCTCCGGACAGGGTCGTACCGGGGAGCTGTTTTTT
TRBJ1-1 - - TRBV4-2 CASSQDLRGGTEAFF TGTGCCAGCAGCCAAGATCTTAGAGGGGGCACTGAAGCTTTCTTT
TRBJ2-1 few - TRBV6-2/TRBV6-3 CASRTRVFNEQFF TGTGCCAGCAGAACCCGGGTCTTCAATGAGCAGTTCTTC
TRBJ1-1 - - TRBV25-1 CASSALSDVNTEAFF TGTGCCAGCAGTGCCTTAAGTGACGTGAACACTGAAGCTTTCTTT
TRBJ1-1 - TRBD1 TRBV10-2 CASRFDRARETEAFF TGCGCCAGCAGGTTCGACAGGGCCAGGGAGACTGAAGCTTTCTTT